The present entry profiles one T cell receptor (beta chain) with its context. Germline-derived CDR1 and CDR2 are KGHDR and SFDVKD. Trimming cost V 3 bases and J 0 bases, with 14 bases left between them. The CDR3 is 17 amino acids. The data derive from a study of blood T cell repertoires in COVID-19. Study overall: Donors in the United States, Italy and Spain gave samples during acute or convalescent COVID-19. Sample material is recorded as cDNA or gDNA derived from T cells, B-cell-depleted T cells, or PBMCs.

Patients at the Seattle site were enrolled during active infection and followed longitudinally. Original analysis: Reference gene primers were amplified, and this amplification served to estimate nucleated cell counts. The data were produced by immunoSEQ multiplex PCR, yet TCRdb's version contains in-frame clones alone and is incomplete. That table supplies the V and J calls and clone size; D and trimming were determined from the DNA. The data contain approximately 200,000 clones, roughly 80% of them singletons. The chain uses TRBV24-1 and TRBJ2-1, with D perhaps matching TRBD2 (6 bases). Input material: peripheral blood. The source is a woman older than 75 with COVID-19, enrolled during active disease. CDR3 in DNA: TGTGCCACCAGTGATGCGGGCGCGGGGAGCTCCTACAATGAGCAGTTCTTC. Its translation is CATSDAGAGSSYNEQFF.